Each of the 19 T cell receptor beta chains below was sequenced from the same sample in a study of T cell repertoires in cytomegalovirus infection. Using its own MiXCR run on the reads, TCRdb lists one record per CDR3 protein. The sample has some 150,000 distinct CDR3 sequences, roughly 6.5% seen once; the top ten hold 15% to 20%. Sequenced input: PBMCs. Receptors originate from a human donor in good health (CMV status not recorded). Some clones in this sample may be carry-over from other donors' samples.

The chain is built from TRBV6-2 or TRBV6-3 and TRBJ1-1; TRBD1 agrees at 8 bases. Germline V gives CDR1 MNHEY, CDR2 SVGEGT. The CDR3 runs 14 residues. J gave up 4 bases and V 4 bases, and 5 bases lay outside the gene matches. This CDR3 is CASSFRTGSTEAFF. Here the CDR3 DNA reads TGTGCCAGCAGTTTCAGGACAGGGAGCACTGAAGCTTTCTTT.

There are many counts of this clonotype. The CDR3 DNA reads TGTGCCAGCAGCTCCTTCGGGGGATTCGACGAGCAGTACTTC. Its protein is CASSSFGGFDEQYF. The chain employs TRBV7-2 and TRBJ2-7, with a tentative D call TRBD2 (6 bases). The CDR3 consists of 14 residues. V was shortened by 4 bases and J by 5 bases, with 15 bases between the two germline ends. The germline gives CDR1 SGHTA, CDR2 FQGNSA.

Ten or more counts support this clonotype. The chain carries TRBV20-1 and TRBJ2-1; 8 bases fit TRBD1. CDR1 is DFQATT, CDR2 SNEGSKA, per germline (reference sequence). This CDR3 is 14 amino acids long. V was clipped by 7 bases and J by 6 bases; unmatched bases: 11. For the CDR3, the DNA is TGCAGTGTTTCACAGGGGGTAAGGGGCAATGAGCAGTTCTTC. Residues: CSVSQGVRGNEQFF.

This clonotype was seen at least ten times. The chain uses TRBV7-2 and TRBJ1-6; TRBD1 might be the D (5 bases). CDR1 and CDR2 (germline): SGHTA, FQGNSA. V lost 4 bases and J 11 bases, leaving 15 bases between the germline ends. There are 14 residues in the CDR3. The CDR3 protein is CASSSRGLVAPLHF. DNA of the CDR3: TGTGCCAGCAGCTCCCGGGGACTGGTGGCACCCCTCCACTTT.

This clonotype was seen ten or more times. The J gene is TRBJ2-7, the V gene TRBV19; unclear D gene. The ends were cut back, 3 bases at V and 1 base at J, with 13 bases in the middle. Looked up from germline, CDR1 is LNHDA and CDR2 is SQIVND (reference sequence). The CDR3 is 15 residues long. The CDR3, as DNA: TGTGCCAGTAGTATCGCAGCCCCTCCGTCCTACGAGCAGTACTTC. This sequence encodes CASSIAAPPSYEQYF.

This chain uses TRBV20-1 with TRBJ2-7, with 8 positions matching TRBD1. This CDR3 is built from 14 residues. Germline V gives CDR1 DFQATT, CDR2 SNEGSKA (reference sequence). V was clipped by 5 bases and J by 7 bases; unmatched bases: 13. The CDR3 region has the DNA TGCAGTGCTTCTCGGACAGGGAAGGTATCGGAGCAGTACTTC. It is translated as CSASRTGKVSEQYF.

This clonotype was seen many times. This sequence joins TRBV7-2 and TRBJ2-7, with 7 bases aligning to TRBD1. The CDR3 covers 16 residues. In germline, CDR1 is SGHTA, CDR2 FQGNSA. The V segment lost 7 bases and the J segment 0 bases; nucleotides outside the gene matches: 12. CDR3 bases: TGTGCCAGCACAGAAGGGGGCGGGTCGTACTCCTACGAGCAGTACTTC. Protein: CASTEGGGSYSYEQYF.

The rearrangement joins TRBV6-1 to TRBJ1-1; D might be TRBD1 (5 bases). Per germline, CDR1 MNHNS and CDR2 SASEGT. The CDR3 spans 12 residues. CDR3 residues: CVSTGAGSVSFF. CDR3 nucleotides: TGTGTTTCGACTGGGGCGGGAAGTGTATCTTTCTTT.

This clonotype has more than one count but fewer than ten. The rearrangement joins TRBV29-1 to TRBJ2-3; no clear D gene. Germline V gives CDR1 SQVTM, CDR2 ANQGSEA. The CDR3 covers 10 residues. CDR3 nucleotides: TGCACCATTGAGACAGATACGCAGTATTTT. It specifies CTIETDTQYF.

This clonotype was counted only a few times. The V gene is TRBV12-5, the J gene TRBJ2-5; 9 positions agree with TRBD1. The V and J ends lost 6 bases and 5 bases, in that order; junction bases with no gene match: 7. Germline CDR1 reads LGHNT; CDR2 reads FRNRAP. The CDR3 is 14 residues long. In DNA, the CDR3 is TGTGCTAGTGGAGCCGGGACAGGGTGGGAGACCCAGTACTTC. Its protein is CASGAGTGWETQYF. The complete variable domain, with remaining parts taken from reference TRBV12-5 and TRBJ2-5, reads DARVTQTPRHKVTEMGQEVTMRCQPILGHNTVFWYRQTMMQGLELLAYFRNRAPLDDSGMPKDRFSAEMPDATLATLKIQPSEPRDSAVYFCASGAGTGWETQYFGPGTRLLVL.

This clonotype was picked up many times. The chain links TRBV11-1 to TRBJ2-5; D possibly corresponds to TRBD2 (6 bases). The CDR3 contains 14 residues. Looked up from germline, CDR1 is SGHAT and CDR2 is FQDESV (reference sequence). V lost 5 bases to trimming and J lost 5 bases, with 15 bases between them. CDR3 coding DNA: TGTGCCAGCAGCCCTGACCAGCGGGTGGAGACCCAGTACTTC. As protein: CASSPDQRVETQYF. Supplemented by reference TRBV11-1 and TRBJ2-5, the full variable domain reads EAEVAQSPRYKITEKSQAVAFWCDPISGHATLYWYRQILGQGPELLVQFQDESVVDDSQLPKDRFSAERLKGVDSTLKIQPAELGDSAMYLCASSPDQRVETQYFGPGTRLLVL.

The chain links TRBV20-1 to TRBJ2-6; TRBD1 matches at 8 bases. Germline loops: CDR1 DFQATT, CDR2 SNEGSKA (reference sequence). J gave up 0 bases and V 5 bases, and 12 bases lay outside the gene matches. The CDR3 loop spans 18 amino acids. The CDR3 here is CSASRTGMAHSGANVLTF. The CDR3 bases are TGCAGTGCTTCTCGGACAGGGATGGCCCACTCTGGGGCCAACGTCCTGACTTTC.

This clonotype occurred many times. The rearrangement joins TRBV5-1 to TRBJ1-1; no clear D. Trimming shortened V by 2 bases and J by 0 bases, and 8 bases separated the two germline ends. Germline assignment: CDR1 SGHRS and CDR2 YFSETQ. The CDR3 is made up of 14 amino acids. The CDR3 sequence: CASSFVGLNTEAFF. The CDR3 DNA follows: TGCGCCAGCAGCTTTGTGGGCCTGAACACTGAAGCTTTCTTT.

This clonotype came up many times. The rearrangement joins TRBV12-3 or TRBV12-4 to TRBJ2-7, with 10 nucleotides matching TRBD2. V lost 6 bases and J lost 5; bases outside the gene matches: 10. This CDR3 is 15 amino acids long. The CDR3 loop is CASSQQAGGLDEQYF. The CDR3, as DNA: TGTGCCAGCAGCCAACAAGCGGGGGGGCTAGACGAGCAGTACTTC.

The J gene is TRBJ2-5, the V gene TRBV28, with TRBD1 matching 8 bases. The J segment lost 5 bases and the V segment lost 6 bases, leaving 8 bases of the junction unmatched. Germline loops: CDR1 MDHEN, CDR2 SYDVKM. The CDR3 runs 14 residues. The CDR3 sequence is CASRRGQGWETQYF. CDR3 nucleotide sequence: TGTGCCAGCAGACGCGGACAGGGTTGGGAGACCCAGTACTTC. The full variable domain, completed using reference TRBV28 and TRBJ2-5, is DVKVTQSSRYLVKRTGEKVFLECVQDMDHENMFWYRQDPGLGLRLIYFSYDVKMKEKGDIPEGYSVSREKKERFSLILESASTNQTSMYLCASRRGQGWETQYFGPGTRLLVL.

This clonotype was seen at least ten times. The genes are TRBV20-1 and TRBJ1-1; TRBD1 is a possible D gene (6 bases). Trimming took 5 bases from V and 1 from J, leaving 11 bases between them. This CDR3 contains 13 residues. Germline CDR1 DFQATT, CDR2 SNEGSKA (reference sequence). CDR3 residues: CSARRGPNTEAFF. The CDR3 coding sequence is TGCAGTGCTCGCCGGGGGCCGAACACTGAAGCTTTCTTT.

This clonotype has ten or more counts. The chain carries TRBV25-1 and TRBJ2-7; perhaps TRBD1 as D (6 bases). Germline V gene data show CDR1 as MGHDK and CDR2 as SYGVNS. CDR3 length: 13 residues. Trimming took off 3 bases at V and 2 bases at J, with 8 bases between the two ends. The DNA of the CDR3 is TGTGCCAGCAGTGACAGGGGAACCTACGAGCAGTACTTC. Residues: CASSDRGTYEQYF.

This clonotype was seen many times. This chain links TRBV5-1 with TRBJ1-1, with 7 bases identical to TRBD1. Germline CDR1 is SGHRS and CDR2 is YFSETQ. V was clipped by 3 bases and J by 1 base; unmatched bases: 9. The CDR3 covers 16 residues. The CDR3 sequence is CASSSPTRGGNTEAFF. CDR3 nucleotides: TGCGCCAGCAGCTCCCCGACCAGGGGGGGGAACACTGAAGCTTTCTTT.

V is TRBV25-1 and J is TRBJ2-7; possible D gene TRBD1, 6 bases. CDR1 and CDR2 from the germline V gene are MGHDK and SYGVNS. The CDR3 is 13 amino acids. Between the trimmed V and J ends, which lost 6 bases and 6 bases, there was a span of 15 bases. CDR3 residues: CASSLTGGGEQYF. For the CDR3, the DNA is TGTGCCAGCAGCTTGACAGGCGGAGGCGAGCAGTACTTC.